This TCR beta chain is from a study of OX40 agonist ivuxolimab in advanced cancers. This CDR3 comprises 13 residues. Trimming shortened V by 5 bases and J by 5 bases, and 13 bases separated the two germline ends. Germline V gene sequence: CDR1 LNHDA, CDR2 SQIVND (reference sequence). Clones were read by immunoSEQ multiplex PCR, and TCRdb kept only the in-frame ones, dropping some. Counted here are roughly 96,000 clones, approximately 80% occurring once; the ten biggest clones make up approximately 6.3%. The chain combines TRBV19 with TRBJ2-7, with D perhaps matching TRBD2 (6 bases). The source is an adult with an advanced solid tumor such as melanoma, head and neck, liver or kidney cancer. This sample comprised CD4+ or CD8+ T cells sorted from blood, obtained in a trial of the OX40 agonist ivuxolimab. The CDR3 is CASSYPEGNEQYF. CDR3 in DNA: TGTGCCAGTAGTTACCCGGAGGGGAACGAGCAGTACTTC.